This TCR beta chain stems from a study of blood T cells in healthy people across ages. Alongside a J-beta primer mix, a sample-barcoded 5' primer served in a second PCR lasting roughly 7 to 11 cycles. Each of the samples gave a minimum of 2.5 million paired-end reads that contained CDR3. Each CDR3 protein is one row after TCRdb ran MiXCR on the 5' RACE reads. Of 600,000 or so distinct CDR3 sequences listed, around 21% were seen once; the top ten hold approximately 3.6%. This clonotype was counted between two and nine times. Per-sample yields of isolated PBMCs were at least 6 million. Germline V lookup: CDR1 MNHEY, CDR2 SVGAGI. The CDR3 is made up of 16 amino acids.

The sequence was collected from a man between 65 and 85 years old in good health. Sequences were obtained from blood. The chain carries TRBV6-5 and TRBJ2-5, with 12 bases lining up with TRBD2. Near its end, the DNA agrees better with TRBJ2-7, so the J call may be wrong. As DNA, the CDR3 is TGTGCCAGCAGTTACTCCACTAGCGGGAGGTCCTACGAGCAGTACTTC. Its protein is CASSYSTSGRSYEQYF.